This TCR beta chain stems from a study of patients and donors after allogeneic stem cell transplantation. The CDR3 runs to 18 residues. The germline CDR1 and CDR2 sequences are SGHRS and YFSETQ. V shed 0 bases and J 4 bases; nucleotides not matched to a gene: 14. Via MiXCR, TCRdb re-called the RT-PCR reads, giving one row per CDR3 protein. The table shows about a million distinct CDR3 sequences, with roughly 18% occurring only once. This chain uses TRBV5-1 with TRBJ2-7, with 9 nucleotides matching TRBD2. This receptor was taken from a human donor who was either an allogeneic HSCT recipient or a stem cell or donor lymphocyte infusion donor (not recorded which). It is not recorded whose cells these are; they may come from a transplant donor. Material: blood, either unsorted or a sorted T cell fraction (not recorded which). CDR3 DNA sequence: TGCGCCAGCAGCTTGGCCGGGCGGGGGGGCCGGTTCGAATACGAGCAGTACTTC. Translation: CASSLAGRGGRFEYEQYF.